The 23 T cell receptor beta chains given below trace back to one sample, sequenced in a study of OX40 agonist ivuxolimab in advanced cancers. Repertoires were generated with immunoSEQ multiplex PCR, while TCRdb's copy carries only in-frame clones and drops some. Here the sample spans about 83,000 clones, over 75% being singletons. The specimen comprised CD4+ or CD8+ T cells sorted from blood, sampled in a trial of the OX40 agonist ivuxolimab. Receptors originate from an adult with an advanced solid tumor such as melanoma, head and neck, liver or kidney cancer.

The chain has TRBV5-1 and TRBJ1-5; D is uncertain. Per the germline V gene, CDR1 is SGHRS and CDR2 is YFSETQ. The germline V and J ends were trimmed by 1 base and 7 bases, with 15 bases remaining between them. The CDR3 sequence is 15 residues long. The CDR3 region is CASSLNGQPEQPQHF. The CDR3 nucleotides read TGCGCCAGCAGCTTGAATGGGCAGCCAGAACAGCCCCAGCATTTT.

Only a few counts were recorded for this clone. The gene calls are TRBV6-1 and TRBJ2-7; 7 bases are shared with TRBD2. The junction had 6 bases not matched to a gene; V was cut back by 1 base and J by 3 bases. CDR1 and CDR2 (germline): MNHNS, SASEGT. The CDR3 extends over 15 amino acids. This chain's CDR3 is CASSEGAGPIYEQYF. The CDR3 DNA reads TGTGCCAGCAGTGAAGGAGCGGGGCCCATCTACGAGCAGTACTTC.

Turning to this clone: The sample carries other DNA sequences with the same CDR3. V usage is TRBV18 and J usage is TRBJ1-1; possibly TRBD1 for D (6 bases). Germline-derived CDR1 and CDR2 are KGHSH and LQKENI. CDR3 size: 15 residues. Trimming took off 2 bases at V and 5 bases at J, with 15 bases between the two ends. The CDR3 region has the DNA TGTGCCAGCTCACCAGCGGGACAAGGTGGGACTGAAGCTTTCTTT. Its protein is CASSPAGQGGTEAFF.

The CDR3 nucleotides read TGCAGCGGACCGACATGGGGTGAAGCTTTCTTT. Translating gives CSGPTWGEAFF. The chain employs TRBV29-1 and TRBJ1-1; D remains ambiguous. CDR3 length equals 11 residues. V lost 7 bases, J lost 7 bases, and 13 bases lay in between. CDR1 and CDR2 (germline): SQVTM, ANQGSEA.

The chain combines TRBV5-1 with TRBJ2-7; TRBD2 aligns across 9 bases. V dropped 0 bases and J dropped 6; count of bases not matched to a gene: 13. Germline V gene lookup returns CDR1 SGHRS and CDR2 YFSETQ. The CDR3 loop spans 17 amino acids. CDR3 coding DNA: TGCGCCAGCAGCTTGGGTCCAGGGGCGTCGGGACTAGCCGAGCAGTACTTC. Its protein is CASSLGPGASGLAEQYF. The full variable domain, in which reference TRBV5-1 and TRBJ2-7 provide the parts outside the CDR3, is KAGVTQTPRYLIKTRGQQVTLSCSPISGHRSVSWYQQTPGQGLQFLFEYFSETQRNKGNFPGRFSGRQFSNSRSEMNVSTLELGDSALYLCASSLGPGASGLAEQYFGPGTRLTVT.

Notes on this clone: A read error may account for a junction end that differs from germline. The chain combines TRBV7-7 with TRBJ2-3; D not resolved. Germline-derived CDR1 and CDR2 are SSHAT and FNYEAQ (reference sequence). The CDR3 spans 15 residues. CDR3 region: CASSLVGGSTDTQYF. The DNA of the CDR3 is TGTGCTAGCAGCTTAGTGGGTGGGAGCACAGATACGCAGTATTTT.

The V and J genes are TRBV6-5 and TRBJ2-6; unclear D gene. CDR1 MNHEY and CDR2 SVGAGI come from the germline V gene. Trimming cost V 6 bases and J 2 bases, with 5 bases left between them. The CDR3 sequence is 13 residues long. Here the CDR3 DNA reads TGTGCCAGCAGCAAGGCTGGGGCCAACGTCCTGACTTTC. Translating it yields CASSKAGANVLTF.

The CDR3 nucleotides are TGTGCCAGCAGCTCCTTGACAGGGTTGGTTGAAAAACTGTTTTTT. This translates into CASSSLTGLVEKLFF. J is TRBJ1-4 and V is TRBV5-6; 7 bases are shared with TRBD1. Germline loops: CDR1 SGHDT, CDR2 YYEEEE. J was trimmed by 7 bases and V by 3 bases; bases with no gene match: 9. The CDR3 contains 15 residues.

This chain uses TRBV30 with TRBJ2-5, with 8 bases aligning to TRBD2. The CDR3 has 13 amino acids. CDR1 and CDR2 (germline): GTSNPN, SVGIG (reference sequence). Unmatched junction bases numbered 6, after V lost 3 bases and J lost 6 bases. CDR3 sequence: CAWSRGGLKTQYF. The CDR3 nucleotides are TGTGCCTGGAGCCGGGGGGGCCTAAAGACCCAGTACTTC. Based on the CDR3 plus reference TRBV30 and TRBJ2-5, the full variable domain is SQTIHQWPATLVQPVGSPLSLECTVEGTSNPNLYWYRQAAGRGLQLLFYSVGIGQISSEVPQNLSASRPQDRQFILSSKKLLLSDSGFYLCAWSRGGLKTQYFGPGTRLLVL.

CDR3 sequence reads: CASSGQGAWKGAFF. The CDR3 DNA follows: TGTGCCAGCAGTGGACAGGGGGCATGGAAAGGGGCTTTCTTT. The rearrangement joins TRBV2 to TRBJ1-1; 10 bases are shared with TRBD1. The CDR3 runs to 14 residues. Looked up from germline, CDR1 is SNHLY and CDR2 is FYNNEI. V lost 4 bases, J lost 11 bases, and 10 bases stayed unmatched. Together with reference TRBV2 and TRBJ1-1, the CDR3 gives the full variable domain: EPEVTQTPSHQVTQMGQEVILRCVPISNHLYFYWYRQILGQKVEFLVSFYNNEISEKSEIFDDQFSVERPDGSNFTLKIRSTKLEDSAMYFCASSGQGAWKGAFFGQGTRLTVV.

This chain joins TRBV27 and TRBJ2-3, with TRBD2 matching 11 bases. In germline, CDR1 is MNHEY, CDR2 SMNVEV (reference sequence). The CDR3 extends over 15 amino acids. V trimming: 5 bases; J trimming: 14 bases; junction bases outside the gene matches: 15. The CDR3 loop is CASSPVLMTSGVMYF. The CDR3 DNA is TGTGCCAGCAGTCCCGTACTCATGACTAGCGGGGTTATGTATTTT.

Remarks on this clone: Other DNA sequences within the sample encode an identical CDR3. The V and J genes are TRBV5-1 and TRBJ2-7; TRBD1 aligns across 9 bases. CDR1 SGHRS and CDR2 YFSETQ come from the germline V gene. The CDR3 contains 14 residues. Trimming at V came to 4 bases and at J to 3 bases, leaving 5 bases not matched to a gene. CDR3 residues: CASSQGQGYYEQYF. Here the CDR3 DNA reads TGCGCCAGCAGCCAGGGACAGGGTTACTACGAGCAGTACTTC.

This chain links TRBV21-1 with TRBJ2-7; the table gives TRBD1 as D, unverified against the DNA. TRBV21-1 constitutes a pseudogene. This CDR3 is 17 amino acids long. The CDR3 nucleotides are TGTGCCAGCAGCTGTCTTAGACACCGGGACAGGGACGACGAGCAGTACTTC. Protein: CASSCLRHRDRDDEQYF.

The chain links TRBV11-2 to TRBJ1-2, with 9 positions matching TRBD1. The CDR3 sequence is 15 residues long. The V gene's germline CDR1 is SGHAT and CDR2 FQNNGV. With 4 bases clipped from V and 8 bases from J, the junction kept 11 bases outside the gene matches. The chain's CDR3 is CASSSPPGTGQGYTF. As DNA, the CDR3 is TGTGCCAGCAGCTCCCCCCCCGGGACAGGGCAAGGCTACACCTTC.

The CDR3 DNA reads TGTGCCAGCAGCTTGGCCGGGAGCCGGGGTACTGAAGCTTTCTTT. This sequence encodes CASSLAGSRGTEAFF. The rearrangement links TRBV5-5 to TRBJ1-1; D not resolved. The CDR3 spans 15 residues. The V end was cut by 0 bases, the J end by 5 bases, with 14 bases between. Germline CDR1 and CDR2: SGHKS and YYEKEE (reference sequence).

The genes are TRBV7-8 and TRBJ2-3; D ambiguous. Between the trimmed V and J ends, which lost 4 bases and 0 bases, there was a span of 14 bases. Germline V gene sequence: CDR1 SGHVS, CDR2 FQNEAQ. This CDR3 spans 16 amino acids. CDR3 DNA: TGTGCCAGCAGCTCCCCGGTAGGGTTGAGCACAGATACGCAGTATTTT. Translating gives CASSSPVGLSTDTQYF.

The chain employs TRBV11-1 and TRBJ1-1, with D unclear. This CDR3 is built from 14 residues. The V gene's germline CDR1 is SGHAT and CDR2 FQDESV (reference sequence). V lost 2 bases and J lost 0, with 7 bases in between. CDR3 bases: TGTGCCAGCAGCTTAAACGCCATGAACACTGAAGCTTTCTTT. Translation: CASSLNAMNTEAFF.

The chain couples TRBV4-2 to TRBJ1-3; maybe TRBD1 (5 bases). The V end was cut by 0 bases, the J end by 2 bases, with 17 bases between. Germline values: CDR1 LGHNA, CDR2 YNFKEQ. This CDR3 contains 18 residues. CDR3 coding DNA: TGTGCCAGCAGCCAAGATCGAGACAGACTCTCAGCTGGAAACACCATATATTTT. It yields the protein CASSQDRDRLSAGNTIYF.

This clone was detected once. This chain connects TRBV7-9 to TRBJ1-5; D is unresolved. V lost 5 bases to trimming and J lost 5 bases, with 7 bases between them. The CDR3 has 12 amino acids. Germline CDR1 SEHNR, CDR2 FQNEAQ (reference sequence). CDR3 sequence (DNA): TGTGCCAGCAGCATCACAGATCAGCCCCAGCATTTT. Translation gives CASSITDQPQHF.

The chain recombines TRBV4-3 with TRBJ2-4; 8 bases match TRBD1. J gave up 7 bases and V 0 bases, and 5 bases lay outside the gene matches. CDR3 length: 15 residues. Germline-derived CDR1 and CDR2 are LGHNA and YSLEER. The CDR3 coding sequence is TGCGCCAGCAGCCAAGACGCAGGGGGCATGAACATTCAGTACTTC. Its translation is CASSQDAGGMNIQYF.

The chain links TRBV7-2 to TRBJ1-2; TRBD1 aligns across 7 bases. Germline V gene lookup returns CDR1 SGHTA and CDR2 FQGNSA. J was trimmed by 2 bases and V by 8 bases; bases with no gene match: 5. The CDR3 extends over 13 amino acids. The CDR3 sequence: CASVGQENYGYTF. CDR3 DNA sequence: TGTGCCAGCGTAGGACAGGAGAACTATGGCTACACCTTC.

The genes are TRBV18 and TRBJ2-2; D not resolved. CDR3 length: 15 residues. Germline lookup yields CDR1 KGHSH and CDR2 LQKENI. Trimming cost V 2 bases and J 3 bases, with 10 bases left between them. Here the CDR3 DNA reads TGTGCCAGCTCACCAGATGGGGTTCACACCGGGGAGCTGTTTTTT. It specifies CASSPDGVHTGELFF.

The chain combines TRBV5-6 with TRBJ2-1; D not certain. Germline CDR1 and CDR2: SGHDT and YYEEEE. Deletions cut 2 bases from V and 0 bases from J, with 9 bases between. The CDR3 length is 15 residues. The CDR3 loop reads CASSFLRSSYNEQFF. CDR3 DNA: TGTGCCAGCAGCTTCCTCAGGAGCTCCTACAATGAGCAGTTCTTC. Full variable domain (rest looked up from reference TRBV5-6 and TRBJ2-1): DAGVTQSPTHLIKTRGQQVTLRCSPKSGHDTVSWYQQALGQGPQFIFQYYEEEERQRGNFPDRFSGHQFPNYSSELNVNALLLGDSALYLCASSFLRSSYNEQFFGPGTRLTVL.